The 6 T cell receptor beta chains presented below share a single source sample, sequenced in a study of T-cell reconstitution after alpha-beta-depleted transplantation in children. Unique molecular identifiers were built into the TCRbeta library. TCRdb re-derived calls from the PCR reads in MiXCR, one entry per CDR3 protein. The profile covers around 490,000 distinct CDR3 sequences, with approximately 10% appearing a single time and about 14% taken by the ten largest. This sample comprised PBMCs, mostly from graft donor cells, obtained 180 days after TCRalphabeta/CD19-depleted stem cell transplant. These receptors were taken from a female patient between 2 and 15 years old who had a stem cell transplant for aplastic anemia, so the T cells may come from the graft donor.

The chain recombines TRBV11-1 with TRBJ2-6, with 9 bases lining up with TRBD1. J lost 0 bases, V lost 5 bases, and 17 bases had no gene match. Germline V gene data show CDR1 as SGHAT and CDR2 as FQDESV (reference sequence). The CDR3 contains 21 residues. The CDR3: CASSVSYYGTGSLSGANVLTF. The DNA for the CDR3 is TGTGCCAGCAGCGTCTCCTACTACGGGACAGGGAGCCTCTCTGGGGCCAACGTCCTGACTTTC.

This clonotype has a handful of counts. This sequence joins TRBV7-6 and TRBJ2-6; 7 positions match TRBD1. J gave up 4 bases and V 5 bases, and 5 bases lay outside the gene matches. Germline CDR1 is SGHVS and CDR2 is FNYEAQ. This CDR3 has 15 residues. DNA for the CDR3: TGTGCCAGCAGCCAACAGGGGTGGGGGGCCAACGTCCTGACTTTC. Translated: CASSQQGWGANVLTF.

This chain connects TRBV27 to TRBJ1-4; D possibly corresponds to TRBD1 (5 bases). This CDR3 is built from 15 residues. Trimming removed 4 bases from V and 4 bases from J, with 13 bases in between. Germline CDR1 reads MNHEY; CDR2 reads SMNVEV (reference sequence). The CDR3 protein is CASSSPGRRNEKLFF. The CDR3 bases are TGTGCCAGCAGTTCCCCGGGACGCCGTAATGAAAAACTGTTTTTT.

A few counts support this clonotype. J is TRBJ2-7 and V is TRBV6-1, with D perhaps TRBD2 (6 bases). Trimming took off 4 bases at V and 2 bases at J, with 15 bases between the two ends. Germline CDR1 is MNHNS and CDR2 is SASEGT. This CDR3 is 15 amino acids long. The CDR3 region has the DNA TGTGCCAGCAGTGGTCCGGGACTTACAACCTACGAGCAGTACTTC. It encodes CASSGPGLTTYEQYF.

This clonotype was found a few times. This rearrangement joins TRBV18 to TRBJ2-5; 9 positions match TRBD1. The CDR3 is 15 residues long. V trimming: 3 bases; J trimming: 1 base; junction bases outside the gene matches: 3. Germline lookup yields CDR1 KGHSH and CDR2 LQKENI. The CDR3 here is CASSPGQGFQETQYF. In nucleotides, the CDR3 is TGTGCCAGCTCACCGGGACAGGGCTTCCAAGAGACCCAGTACTTC.

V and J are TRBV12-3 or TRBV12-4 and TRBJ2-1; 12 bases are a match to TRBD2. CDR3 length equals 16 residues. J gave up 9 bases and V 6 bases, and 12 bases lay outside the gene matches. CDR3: CASRRTSGNLAGEQFF. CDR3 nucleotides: TGTGCCAGCAGAAGGACTAGCGGGAATTTGGCAGGTGAGCAGTTCTTC.